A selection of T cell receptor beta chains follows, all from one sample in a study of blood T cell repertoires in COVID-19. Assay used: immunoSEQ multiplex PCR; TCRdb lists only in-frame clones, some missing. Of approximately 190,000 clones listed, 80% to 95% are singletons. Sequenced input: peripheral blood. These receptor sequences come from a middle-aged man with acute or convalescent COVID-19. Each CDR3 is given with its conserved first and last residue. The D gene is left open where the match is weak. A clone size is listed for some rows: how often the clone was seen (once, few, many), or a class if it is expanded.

cdr3_aa: CSAQDRGDEKLFF; cdr3_nt: TGCAGCGCCCAAGACAGGGGGGATGAAAAACTGTTTTTT; v_call: TRBV29-1; clone_size: .; d_call: TRBD1; j_call: TRBJ1-4
cdr3_aa: CASSTGTGYNEKLFF; cdr3_nt: TGTGCCAGCTCGACCGGGACAGGGTATAATGAAAAACTGTTTTTT; v_call: TRBV18; clone_size: .; d_call: TRBD1; j_call: TRBJ1-4
cdr3_aa: CASSSDRENTEAFF; cdr3_nt: TGTGCCAGCAGTTCGGACAGGGAGAACACTGAAGCTTTCTTT; v_call: TRBV27; clone_size: .; d_call: TRBD1; j_call: TRBJ1-1
cdr3_aa: CAISVQNLSSYNEQFF; cdr3_nt: TGTGCCATCAGCGTACAGAATCTTAGCTCCTACAATGAGCAGTTCTTC; v_call: TRBV10-3; clone_size: .; d_call: .; j_call: TRBJ2-1
cdr3_aa: CASSLTGNEQFF; cdr3_nt: TGTGCCAGCAGCCTGACAGGGAATGAGCAGTTCTTC; v_call: TRBV14; clone_size: .; d_call: TRBD1; j_call: TRBJ2-1
cdr3_aa: CASSLPSANYGYTF; cdr3_nt: TGTGCCAGCAGTTTGCCGAGTGCTAACTATGGCTACACCTTC; v_call: TRBV28; clone_size: .; d_call: .; j_call: TRBJ1-2
cdr3_aa: CASSPGTGRAAFF; cdr3_nt: TGTGCCAGCAGCCCAGGGACAGGGAGGGCAGCTTTCTTT; v_call: TRBV7-2; clone_size: .; d_call: TRBD1; j_call: TRBJ1-1
cdr3_aa: CASSYWPTSSEGKYF; cdr3_nt: TGTGCCAGCAGTTACTGGCCGACCTCTTCAGAGGGCAAGTACTTC; v_call: TRBV6-5; clone_size: few; d_call: .; j_call: TRBJ2-7
cdr3_aa: CATSVRGLANQPQHF; cdr3_nt: TGTGCCACCAGCGTGAGGGGGCTAGCGAATCAGCCCCAGCATTTT; v_call: TRBV19; clone_size: .; d_call: TRBD1; j_call: TRBJ1-5
cdr3_aa: CASSIQGRDDTQYF; cdr3_nt: TGTGCCAGCAGCATACAGGGCCGGGACGATACGCAGTATTTT; v_call: TRBV9; clone_size: few; d_call: .; j_call: TRBJ2-3
cdr3_aa: CASSLGTGISYF; cdr3_nt: TGTGCCAGCAGCTTGGGAACAGGGATCTCGTACTTC; v_call: TRBV5-6; clone_size: .; d_call: .; j_call: TRBJ2-5
cdr3_aa: CATSDRDRDVETQYF; cdr3_nt: TGTGCCACCAGTGACCGGGACAGGGATGTGGAGACCCAGTACTTC; v_call: TRBV24-1; clone_size: .; d_call: TRBD1; j_call: TRBJ2-5
cdr3_aa: CTSSQDPRTGDTEAFF; cdr3_nt: TGCACCAGCAGCCAAGATCCCCGGACAGGGGACACTGAAGCTTTCTTT; v_call: TRBV1; clone_size: .; d_call: .; j_call: TRBJ1-1
cdr3_aa: CASSSSGTTNEKLFF; cdr3_nt: TGTGCCAGCAGTTCCTCCGGGACAACTAATGAAAAACTGTTTTTT; v_call: TRBV28; clone_size: .; d_call: .; j_call: TRBJ1-4
cdr3_aa: CAWSGLAGGRLETQYF; cdr3_nt: TGTGCCTGGAGTGGACTAGCGGGGGGGCGGCTAGAGACCCAGTACTTC; v_call: TRBV30; clone_size: .; d_call: TRBD2; j_call: TRBJ2-5
cdr3_aa: CASSRGLQPYNEQFF; cdr3_nt: TGCGCCAGCAGCCGAGGACTACAACCCTACAATGAGCAGTTCTTC; v_call: TRBV4-1; clone_size: .; d_call: .; j_call: TRBJ2-1
cdr3_aa: CASSLTGSGRGNEQFF; cdr3_nt: TGTGCCAGCAGCTTAACGGGTAGCGGGAGGGGAAATGAGCAGTTCTTC; v_call: TRBV7-3; clone_size: once; d_call: TRBD2; j_call: TRBJ2-1
cdr3_aa: CASSSGANGHEKLFF; cdr3_nt: TGTGCCAGCAGTTCTGGGGCCAACGGGCATGAAAAACTGTTTTTT; v_call: TRBV6-7; clone_size: .; d_call: .; j_call: TRBJ1-4